Presented here are 13 T cell receptor beta chains from one specimen sequenced in a study of cytomegalovirus exposure and HLA in healthy donors. Amplification used 60 Vbeta primers and 13 Jbeta primers. The repertoire was sequenced with immunoSEQ multiplex PCR; TCRdb's copy has only in-frame clones and lacks some. The top ten hold around 3% of the sample, which has roughly 150,000 clones, roughly 64% seen once. The material sequenced was PBMCs. The receptors come from a woman younger than 45 in good health and CMV-seropositive.

The chain combines TRBV6-5 with TRBJ1-1; 7 positions match TRBD1. The CDR3 is 15 amino acids. The J segment lost 4 bases and the V segment lost 2 bases, leaving 7 bases of the junction unmatched. Germline V gene data show CDR1 as MNHEY and CDR2 as SVGAGI. CDR3 DNA: TGTGCCAGCAGTTACGGGACAGAGAGGGCCACTGAAGCTTTCTTT. Translated, it gives CASSYGTERATEAFF.

This chain links TRBV7-9 with TRBJ1-4, with D possibly TRBD1 on 6 matching bases. CDR3 length: 14 amino acids. From germline, CDR1 is SEHNR and CDR2 FQNEAQ (reference sequence). The V end lost 6 bases, the J end lost 8 bases, and 16 bases lay between the germline ends. CDR3 in DNA: TGTGCCAGCAGTCTCATAGGGGGTGGGGAAAAACTGTTTTTT. Translated: CASSLIGGGEKLFF.

The V and J genes are TRBV19 and TRBJ1-1, with 7 bases fitting TRBD1. The germline V gene encodes CDR1 LNHDA and CDR2 SQIVND (reference sequence). J gave up 1 base and V 4 bases, and 3 bases lay outside the gene matches. The CDR3 has 14 residues. The CDR3 is CASSKQGRNTEAFF. CDR3 DNA sequence: TGTGCCAGTAGTAAACAGGGGAGGAACACTGAAGCTTTCTTT.

V and J are TRBV10-3 and TRBJ1-4, with 10 bases identical to TRBD1. The CDR3 contains 17 residues. Germline lookup yields CDR1 ENHRY and CDR2 SYGVKD. The trim removed 10 bases at V and 3 bases at J, leaving 14 bases unmatched. The CDR3 is CATNTGTGDFANEKLFF. CDR3 sequence (DNA): TGTGCCACCAACACTGGGACAGGGGACTTCGCTAATGAAAAACTGTTTTTT.

This clone occurred a few times. This sequence joins TRBV7-9 and TRBJ2-5; D may be TRBD1 (5 bases). The V end lost 7 bases, the J end lost 5 bases, and 14 bases lay between the germline ends. The CDR3 is 13 amino acids. Germline CDR1 reads SEHNR; CDR2 reads FQNEAQ (reference sequence). Written as DNA, the CDR3 is TGTGCCAGCACCTTGACAGTAAAGGAGACCCAGTACTTC. Its translation is CASTLTVKETQYF.

The J gene is TRBJ1-5, the V gene TRBV7-8, with D maybe TRBD1 (5 bases). V lost 5 bases and J 0 bases, leaving 11 bases between the germline ends. The CDR3 sequence is 15 residues long. The germline V gene encodes CDR1 SGHVS and CDR2 FQNEAQ. CDR3 sequence (DNA): TGTGCCAGCAGCCTACAGGTGTATAGCAATCAGCCCCAGCATTTT. Its translation: CASSLQVYSNQPQHF.

V is TRBV7-9 and J is TRBJ2-1; D is uncertain. V was clipped by 5 bases and J by 1 base, with 9 bases between them. This CDR3 contains 14 residues. Germline V CDR1 and CDR2: SEHNR, FQNEAQ (reference sequence). The CDR3 region is CASSGLGSYNEQFF. The CDR3 nucleotides read TGTGCCAGCAGCGGGCTTGGATCCTACAATGAGCAGTTCTTC.

V is TRBV11-3 and J is TRBJ2-5; tentatively, D is TRBD1 (5 bases). The CDR3 is 14 residues long. V was shortened by 5 bases and J by 2 bases, with 12 bases between the two germline ends. Germline V CDR1 and CDR2: SGHNT, YENEEA. The CDR3 DNA follows: TGTGCCAGCAGCCTTACCAGGGCACAAGAGACCCAGTACTTC. This sequence encodes CASSLTRAQETQYF. Based on the CDR3 plus reference TRBV11-3 and TRBJ2-5, the full variable domain is EAGVVQSPRYKIIEKKQPVAFWCNPISGHNTLYWYLQNLGQGPELLIRYENEEAVDDSQLPKDRFSAERLKGVDSTLKIQPAELGDSAVYLCASSLTRAQETQYFGPGTRLLVL.

The rearrangement links TRBV30 to TRBJ2-3; 7 bases are shared with TRBD2. The CDR3 spans 15 residues. J gave up 3 bases and V 6 bases, and 12 bases lay outside the gene matches. The germline CDR1 and CDR2 sequences are GTSNPN and SVGIG (reference sequence). The CDR3 DNA reads TGTGCCTGTCCCCAGCGTAGCGGGCAGACAGATACGCAGTATTTT. This gives the protein CACPQRSGQTDTQYF.

This clone was recorded a few times. The chain is built from TRBV2 and TRBJ1-5; perhaps TRBD1 as D (5 bases). Trimming removed 2 bases from V and 1 base from J, with 9 bases in between. The CDR3 runs to 15 residues. From germline, CDR1 is SNHLY and CDR2 FYNNEI. The CDR3 DNA follows: TGTGCCAGCAGTGAACAGGGTTTGAGCAATCAGCCCCAGCATTTT. Its translation: CASSEQGLSNQPQHF.

There are a few counts of this clone. This chain uses TRBV5-6 with TRBJ1-2; D gene uncertain. The CDR3 runs 13 residues. Looked up from germline, CDR1 is SGHDT and CDR2 is YYEEEE. V lost 0 bases to trimming and J lost 4 bases, with 7 bases between them. In DNA, the CDR3 is TGTGCCAGCAGCTTGGGCAGCGTCTATGGCTACACCTTC. It codes for CASSLGSVYGYTF.

V usage is TRBV11-2 and J usage is TRBJ2-1; 8 nucleotides agree with TRBD2. V trimming: 5 bases; J trimming: 7 bases; junction bases outside the gene matches: 7. The CDR3 loop spans 14 amino acids. CDR1 and CDR2 (germline): SGHAT, FQNNGV. CDR3 in DNA: TGTGCCAGCAGCACCATAGCGGGGAGAAATGAGCAGTTCTTC. It specifies CASSTIAGRNEQFF.

This clone has only one observation. CDR3 sequence: CASSLYMERETLGEQFF. CDR3 DNA: TGTGCCAGCAGCTTATATATGGAGCGGGAGACCCTCGGAGAGCAGTTCTTC. This chain joins TRBV11-2 and TRBJ2-1; 8 positions agree with TRBD2. V lost 2 bases, J lost 10 bases, and 16 bases stayed unmatched. Germline CDR1 reads SGHAT; CDR2 reads FQNNGV. The CDR3 extends over 17 amino acids. The whole variable domain, filled in from reference TRBV11-2 and TRBJ2-1, reads EAGVAQSPRYKIIEKRQSVAFWCNPISGHATLYWYQQILGQGPKLLIQFQNNGVVDDSQLPKDRFSAERLKGVDSTLKIQPAKLEDSAVYLCASSLYMERETLGEQFFGPGTRLTVL.